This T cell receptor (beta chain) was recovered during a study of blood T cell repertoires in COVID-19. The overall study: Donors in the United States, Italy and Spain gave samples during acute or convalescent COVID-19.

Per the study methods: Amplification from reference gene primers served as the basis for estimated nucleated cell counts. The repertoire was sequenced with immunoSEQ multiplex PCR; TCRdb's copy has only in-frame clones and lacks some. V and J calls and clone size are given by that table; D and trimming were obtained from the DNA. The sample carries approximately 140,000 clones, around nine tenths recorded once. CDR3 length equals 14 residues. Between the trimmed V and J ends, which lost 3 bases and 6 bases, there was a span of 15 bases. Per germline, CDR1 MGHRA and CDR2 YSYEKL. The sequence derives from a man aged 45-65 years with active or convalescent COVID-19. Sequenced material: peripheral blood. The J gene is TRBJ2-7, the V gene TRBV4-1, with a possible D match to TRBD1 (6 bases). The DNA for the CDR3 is TGCGCCAGCAGCCAGACAGGCCAGGTAGGCGAGCAGTACTTC. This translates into CASSQTGQVGEQYF.